The 31 T cell receptor beta chains reported below all come from one sample, sequenced in a study of cytomegalovirus exposure and HLA in healthy donors. Use of 60 Vbeta and 13 Jbeta primers characterized the PCR. Sequenced by immunoSEQ multiplex PCR; TCRdb stores in-frame clones only, minus some. The table lists about 89,000 clones, roughly 80% of them singletons. Sequenced: PBMCs. The receptors were sampled from a man aged 25-40 years in good health and CMV-seronegative.

The J gene is TRBJ2-5, the V gene TRBV15; D possibly corresponds to TRBD1 (5 bases). Trimming removed 0 bases at V and 5 bases at J, with 13 bases between. The CDR3 length is 15 residues. Germline V gene lookup returns CDR1 LNHNV and CDR2 YYDKDF (reference sequence). For the CDR3, the DNA is TGTGCCACCAGCAGAGATTTTTTGGGGCGGGAGACCCAGTACTTC. Its translation is CATSRDFLGRETQYF. Complete variable domain (other parts from reference TRBV15 and TRBJ2-5): DAMVIQNPRYQVTQFGKPVTLSCSQTLNHNVMYWYQQKSSQAPKLLFHYYDKDFNNEADTPDNFQSRRPNTSFCFLDIRSPGLGDTAMYLCATSRDFLGRETQYFGPGTRLLVL.

The gene calls are TRBV9 and TRBJ2-7; 7 bases fit TRBD2. This CDR3 region has 15 residues. With 3 bases clipped from V and 0 bases from J, the junction kept 6 bases outside the gene matches. Germline V gene data show CDR1 as SGDLS and CDR2 as YYNGEE. The CDR3 DNA reads as TGTGCCAGCAGCGGCAGAGCGGGGACCTCCTACGAGCAGTACTTC. It translates to CASSGRAGTSYEQYF.

This chain uses TRBV5-3 with TRBJ1-5, with D uncertain. TRBV5-3 is an open reading frame whose function is uncertain. The length of the CDR3 is 16 residues. V dropped 3 bases and J dropped 2 bases, with 15 bases sitting between them. The CDR3 protein is CARSSRAGGGNQPQHF. The CDR3, as DNA: TGTGCCAGAAGCTCCCGGGCGGGTGGGGGCAATCAGCCCCAGCATTTT.

This chain uses TRBV7-2 with TRBJ1-2, with D possibly TRBD1 on 5 matching bases. V was shortened by 3 bases and J by 7 bases, with 9 bases between the two germline ends. The germline V gene encodes CDR1 SGHTA and CDR2 FQGNSA. The CDR3 has 12 amino acids. CDR3 nucleotide sequence: TGTGCCAGCAGCTTCTCAGGGCCTGGCTACACCTTC. It specifies CASSFSGPGYTF.

This clone was counted a few times. J is TRBJ2-3 and V is TRBV19, with D possibly matching TRBD2 (6 bases). CDR1 LNHDA and CDR2 SQIVND come from the germline V gene (reference sequence). The V gene lost 4 bases and the J gene lost 4 bases, with 6 bases spanning the gap. The CDR3 runs 12 residues. CDR3 nucleotides: TGTGCCAGTAGTACTAGCGCAGATACGCAGTATTTT. Its protein product is CASSTSADTQYF.

This chain's CDR3 is CASSQFTGTDTQYF. The CDR3 DNA reads as TGCGCCAGCAGCCAATTCACAGGCACAGATACGCAGTATTTT. V and J are TRBV4-1 and TRBJ2-3; D remains unclear. The V end was cut by 2 bases, the J end by 1 base, with 7 bases between. The CDR3 totals 14 residues. Germline V gene lookup returns CDR1 MGHRA and CDR2 YSYEKL.

The chain joins TRBV4-2 to TRBJ2-5; 9 bases line up with TRBD2. Germline lookup yields CDR1 LGHNA and CDR2 YNFKEQ. The CDR3 is 15 residues long. With V trimmed by 0 bases and J by 1 base, 0 bases remained unmatched. The CDR3 DNA reads TGTGCCAGCAGCCAAGAGCGGGGGGGCCAAGAGACCCAGTACTTC. Its protein product is CASSQERGGQETQYF.

This clone appeared a few times. This rearrangement joins TRBV7-8 to TRBJ2-1, with a possible D match to TRBD1 (5 bases). CDR1 is SGHVS and CDR2 is FQNEAQ in the germline V gene. Trimming cost V 5 bases and J 5 bases, with 13 bases left between them. The CDR3 covers 14 residues. The CDR3 spells CASSTGWGNNEQFF. The CDR3 coding sequence is TGTGCCAGCAGCACTGGGTGGGGCAACAATGAGCAGTTCTTC. The variable domain in full, completed from reference TRBV7-8 and TRBJ2-1, reads GAGVSQSPRYKVAKRGQDVALRCDPISGHVSLFWYQQALGQGPEFLTYFQNEAQLDKSGLPSDRFFAERPEGSVSTLKIQRTQQEDSAVYLCASSTGWGNNEQFFGPGTRLTVL.

This clone was counted a few times. V is TRBV7-9 and J is TRBJ2-4, with TRBD1 identical over 8 bases. CDR1 SEHNR and CDR2 FQNEAQ come from the germline V gene (reference sequence). V dropped 1 base and J dropped 9; count of bases not matched to a gene: 5. The CDR3 has 14 residues. The CDR3 spells CASSLGGQAGIQYF. For the CDR3, the DNA is TGTGCCAGCAGCTTAGGGGGACAGGCCGGCATTCAGTACTTC.

V and J are TRBV28 and TRBJ2-5; maybe TRBD2 (6 bases). From germline, CDR1 is MDHEN and CDR2 SYDVKM. The V end lost 6 bases, the J end lost 5 bases, and 13 bases lay between the germline ends. The CDR3 sequence is 13 residues long. DNA of the CDR3: TGTGCCAGCAGATTGGGAGGAGGTGAGACCCAGTACTTC. This encodes CASRLGGGETQYF. The variable domain in full, completed from reference TRBV28 and TRBJ2-5, reads DVKVTQSSRYLVKRTGEKVFLECVQDMDHENMFWYRQDPGLGLRLIYFSYDVKMKEKGDIPEGYSVSREKKERFSLILESASTNQTSMYLCASRLGGGETQYFGPGTRLLVL.

The V call is TRBV4-2, the J call TRBJ2-1; D gene unclear. The CDR3 totals 14 residues. The ends were cut back, 0 bases at V and 1 base at J, with 4 bases in the middle. Germline values: CDR1 LGHNA, CDR2 YNFKEQ. CDR3 sequence: CASSQDPSYNEQFF. The CDR3 DNA reads TGTGCCAGCAGCCAAGACCCATCCTACAATGAGCAGTTCTTC.

The table lists this clone with a few counts. J is TRBJ2-3 and V is TRBV7-2; weak D call: TRBD2 (6 bases). Trimming removed 5 bases from V and 4 bases from J, with 13 bases in between. This CDR3 has 14 amino acids. The germline CDR1 and CDR2 sequences are SGHTA and FQGNSA. The chain's CDR3 is CASSLVGGSDTQYF. The CDR3 DNA sequence: TGTGCCAGCAGCCTGGTAGGAGGGTCAGATACGCAGTATTTT.

The rearrangement uses TRBV6-5 and TRBJ1-1; D not resolved. Germline CDR1 reads MNHEY; CDR2 reads SVGAGI. Trimming pared 4 bases from V and 5 bases from J, leaving 8 bases between. This CDR3 is 12 amino acids long. The CDR3 loop is CASSSYGTEAFF. The CDR3 DNA sequence: TGTGCCAGCAGTTCTTACGGGACTGAAGCTTTCTTT.

V is TRBV7-2 and J is TRBJ2-1; possible D gene TRBD2, 6 bases. V gave up 3 bases and J gave up 4 bases, with 13 bases separating them. The CDR3 totals 15 residues. CDR1 and CDR2 from the germline V gene are SGHTA and FQGNSA. CDR3: CASSFQSGTYNEQFF. In DNA form, the CDR3 reads TGTGCCAGCAGCTTTCAATCCGGGACTTACAATGAGCAGTTCTTC.

This chain connects TRBV18 to TRBJ2-7; 7 bases agree with TRBD1. The CDR3 length is 14 residues. V shed 3 bases, J shed 6 bases, and the junction held 8 bases outside the gene matches. Germline values: CDR1 KGHSH, CDR2 LQKENI. The DNA of the CDR3 is TGTGCCAGCTCACCCGGGACAGTCTTTTCCGAGCAGTACTTC. This codes for CASSPGTVFSEQYF.

The J gene is TRBJ1-2, the V gene TRBV28; TRBD1 matches 9 bases. The CDR3 consists of 14 residues. V gave up 4 bases and J gave up 6 bases; unmatched junction bases: 6. CDR1 is MDHEN, CDR2 SYDVKM, per germline. As DNA, the CDR3 is TGTGCCAGCAGTTCCGAACAGGGGGCTAATGGCTACACCTTC. This translates into CASSSEQGANGYTF.

This clone has a single count. This sequence joins TRBV30 and TRBJ2-3; possibly TRBD1 for D (6 bases). The CDR3 spans 14 residues. Trimming shortened V by 0 bases and J by 2 bases, and 9 bases separated the two germline ends. Germline V gene sequence: CDR1 GTSNPN, CDR2 SVGIG (reference sequence). The CDR3 region has the DNA TGTGCCTGGAGTGTAAAGGGGGTCACAGATACGCAGTATTTT. Protein product: CAWSVKGVTDTQYF.

This clone was counted a single time. This chain joins TRBV10-1 and TRBJ2-5; D might be TRBD1 (5 bases). The CDR3 contains 16 residues. V gave up 0 bases and J gave up 5 bases, with 16 bases separating them. Germline V gene data show CDR1 as WNHNN and CDR2 as SYGVQD (reference sequence). The CDR3 sequence: CASSESGGRARETQYF. In nucleotides, the CDR3 is TGCGCCAGCAGTGAGTCGGGCGGCAGGGCAAGGGAGACCCAGTACTTC.

This clone was seen only once. The rearrangement joins TRBV6-1 to TRBJ2-6; 9 nucleotides line up with TRBD1. The CDR3 is 15 residues long. V was clipped by 8 bases and J by 2 bases; unmatched bases: 4. CDR1 is MNHNS, CDR2 SASEGT, per germline. The CDR3 region is CASSRDRAGANVLTF. CDR3 in DNA: TGTGCCAGCTCCCGGGACAGGGCTGGGGCCAACGTCCTGACTTTC.

The sample holds a few counts of this clone. V usage is TRBV6-5 and J usage is TRBJ1-2; TRBD1 matches 11 bases. Per the germline V gene, CDR1 is MNHEY and CDR2 is SVGAGI. CDR3 size: 16 residues. The J segment lost 5 bases and the V segment lost 0 bases, leaving 5 bases of the junction unmatched. For the CDR3, the DNA is TGTGCCAGCAGTTACTCTTTCGGGACAGGGGGGTATGGCTACACCTTC. Protein product: CASSYSFGTGGYGYTF.

The rearrangement links TRBV19 to TRBJ2-5; TRBD1 matches 9 bases. The ends lost 6 bases at V and 1 base at J; junction bases unmatched: 6. CDR1 LNHDA and CDR2 SQIVND come from the germline V gene (reference sequence). This CDR3 is 15 amino acids long. The CDR3 sequence is CASRSGTGSQETQYF. DNA for the CDR3: TGTGCCAGTAGATCCGGGACAGGGAGCCAAGAGACCCAGTACTTC.

CDR3 bases: TGTGCCAGCAGTGTAGATCCCAGACAGGGAACTGGGGCCAACGTCCTGACTTTC. Translation gives CASSVDPRQGTGANVLTF. The chain uses TRBV25-1 and TRBJ2-6; 7 nucleotides agree with TRBD1. Germline CDR1 is MGHDK and CDR2 is SYGVNS. J was trimmed by 2 bases and V by 4 bases; bases with no gene match: 11. CDR3 length equals 18 residues.

Only one count was recorded for this clone. The CDR3 bases are TGTGCCAGCAGTGGCGGGACAGATAATCAGCCCCAGCATTTT. This gives the protein CASSGGTDNQPQHF. V gene TRBV27 combines with J gene TRBJ1-5; TRBD1 matches at 7 bases. V lost 5 bases, J lost 4 bases, and 5 bases stayed unmatched. The CDR3 is 14 residues long. Germline V gives CDR1 MNHEY, CDR2 SMNVEV (reference sequence).

J is TRBJ2-2 and V is TRBV4-1, with TRBD1 matching over 8 bases. Germline V gene sequence: CDR1 MGHRA, CDR2 YSYEKL. There are 16 residues in the CDR3. V lost 1 base, J lost 5 bases, and 6 bases stayed unmatched. In DNA, the CDR3 is TGCGCCAGCAGCCAAGTGGACAGGGTGGGGACCGGGGAGCTGTTTTTT. Protein sequence: CASSQVDRVGTGELFF.

This rearrangement joins TRBV19 to TRBJ2-3, with 13 positions matching TRBD2. CDR1 and CDR2 (germline): LNHDA, SQIVND (reference sequence). V gave up 5 bases and J gave up 3 bases; unmatched junction bases: 5. The CDR3 sequence is 16 residues long. The CDR3 region has the DNA TGTGCCAGTAGTCCGCGGACTAGCGGGAGAACAGATACGCAGTATTTT. It yields the protein CASSPRTSGRTDTQYF.

With respect to this clone: This specimen includes other DNA sequences encoding the same CDR3. The chain employs TRBV18 and TRBJ1-1; TRBD1 is a possible D gene (6 bases). Trimming took off 1 base at V and 5 bases at J, with 8 bases between the two ends. The germline gives CDR1 KGHSH, CDR2 LQKENI. The CDR3 loop spans 13 amino acids. The CDR3 DNA is TGTGCCAGCTCACCACAGGGGGTAACTGAAGCTTTCTTT. Its translation: CASSPQGVTEAFF. The variable domain in full, completed from reference TRBV18 and TRBJ1-1, reads NAGVMQNPRHLVRRRGQEARLRCSPMKGHSHVYWYRQLPEEGLKFMVYLQKENIIDESGMPKERFSAEFPKEGPSILRIQQVVRGDSAAYFCASSPQGVTEAFFGQGTRLTVV.

The CDR3 here is CASSFWGGTEAFF. CDR3 in DNA: TGTGCCAGCAGCTTTTGGGGGGGCACTGAAGCTTTCTTT. V and J are TRBV7-2 and TRBJ1-1; D perhaps matches TRBD1 (5 bases). The CDR3 is 13 amino acids. Germline CDR1 and CDR2: SGHTA and FQGNSA. Trimming removed 3 bases at V and 4 bases at J, with 9 bases between.

The J gene is TRBJ2-1, the V gene TRBV18; 9 bases agree with TRBD1. The length of the CDR3 is 17 residues. Germline-derived CDR1 and CDR2 are KGHSH and LQKENI. After removal of 6 bases from V and 0 bases from J, the junction contained 9 bases not matched to a gene. The CDR3 region is CASSEAGGQGSYNEQFF. The CDR3 DNA reads as TGTGCCAGCTCGGAAGCCGGGGGACAGGGCTCCTACAATGAGCAGTTCTTC.

The chain employs TRBV19 and TRBJ1-5; tentatively, D is TRBD1 (5 bases). CDR3 length equals 15 residues. V lost 3 bases and J lost 5, with 14 bases in between. CDR1 is LNHDA, CDR2 SQIVND, per germline (reference sequence). CDR3: CASSMGHQGYQPQHF. The CDR3 region has the DNA TGTGCCAGTAGTATGGGGCATCAGGGCTATCAGCCCCAGCATTTT.

This chain links TRBV19 with TRBJ1-5; D may be TRBD1 (5 bases). Trimming took 3 bases from V and 6 from J, leaving 15 bases between them. The CDR3 has 15 residues. The germline V gene encodes CDR1 LNHDA and CDR2 SQIVND (reference sequence). This CDR3 is CASSISQGLGQPQHF. As DNA, the CDR3 is TGTGCCAGTAGTATTTCCCAGGGCTTGGGTCAGCCCCAGCATTTT. Looking up the rest from reference TRBV19 and TRBJ1-5 gives the full variable domain: DGGITQSPKYLFRKEGQNVTLSCEQNLNHDAMYWYRQDPGQGLRLIYYSQIVNDFQKGDIAEGYSVSREKKESFPLTVTSAQKNPTAFYLCASSISQGLGQPQHFGDGTRLSIL.

This clone was observed a few times. The chain has TRBV21-1 and TRBJ1-5; TRBD1 is the table's D call and was not checked against the DNA. TRBV21-1 represents a pseudogene. This CDR3 has 16 amino acids. DNA for the CDR3: TGTGCCAGCAGCAACCGGGACAGGGCGAGGGATCAGCCCCAGCATTTT. This encodes CASSNRDRARDQPQHF.